The clone carrying this T cell receptor (beta chain) was found a few times. Its antigen is unidentified. The authors ran a second PCR of roughly 7 to 11 cycles using a sample-barcoded 5' primer and a J-beta primer mix. TCRdb fed the 5' RACE reads into MiXCR, producing one record per CDR3 protein. Of around 780,000 distinct CDR3 sequences in the sample, around 50% are singletons; the top ten hold 20% to 30%. These data originate in a study of blood T cells in healthy people across ages. Study results and caveats: Calculation of diversity from one million T cells yielded estimates considered to be underestimates. Per million T cells, TCR beta diversity dropped roughly linearly as age increased.

Healthy Caucasian individuals from Russia aged roughly 6 to 95 were enrolled as donors. The germline V gene encodes CDR1 SGHAT and CDR2 FQDESV (reference sequence). V was shortened by 0 bases and J by 4 bases, with 4 bases between the two germline ends. CDR3 length: 13 residues. The specimen sequenced was blood. This chain links TRBV11-1 with TRBJ2-4; D unresolved. The clonotype comes from a man between 35 and 55 years old in good health. The CDR3 loop is CASSLAGKNIQYF. CDR3 nucleotide sequence: TGTGCCAGCAGCTTAGCAGGGAAAAACATTCAGTACTTC. Drawing the rest from reference TRBV11-1 and TRBJ2-4, the complete variable domain is EAEVAQSPRYKITEKSQAVAFWCDPISGHATLYWYRQILGQGPELLVQFQDESVVDDSQLPKDRFSAERLKGVDSTLKIQPAELGDSAMYLCASSLAGKNIQYFGAGTRLSVL.